These 5 T cell receptor beta chains came from one sample sequenced in a study of graft-versus-host responses after intestinal transplantation. Data came from immunoSEQ multiplex PCR; TCRdb stores just in-frame clones and leaves some out. The table records 15,000 to 19,000 clones, 30% to 35% of them present only once. Here the sequenced sample was alloreactive CD4+ T cells from a mixed lymphocyte reaction culture, taken before intestinal transplant. Noted subset: CFSE-low proliferating T cells sorted from roughly 6-day pre-transplant mixed lymphocyte reaction (GvH or HvG direction). The receptors derive from a human patient who received an intestinal transplant.

The rearrangement uses TRBV6-5 and TRBJ2-5; D gene ambiguous. V lost 6 bases and J 5 bases, leaving 13 bases between the germline ends. Germline CDR1 and CDR2: MNHEY and SVGAGI. This CDR3 is built from 13 residues. DNA for the CDR3: TGTGCCAGCAGAGGGTGGGTGGGGGAGACCCAGTACTTC. Translating it yields CASRGWVGETQYF.

This clone is classed as medium-sized. The chain carries TRBV9 and TRBJ1-1; D perhaps matches TRBD1 (5 bases). The CDR3 spans 17 residues. Germline V CDR1 and CDR2: SGDLS, YYNGEE. Trimming left V 4 bases short and J 0 bases short, with 19 bases between. The CDR3 sequence: CASSKPTASVVNTEAFF. In DNA form, the CDR3 reads TGTGCCAGCAGCAAACCGACAGCTAGCGTGGTGAACACTGAAGCTTTCTTT.

The V and J genes are TRBV7-2 and TRBJ2-1; a possible D gene is TRBD1 (8 bases). Germline V lookup: CDR1 SGHTA, CDR2 FQGNSA. V dropped 4 bases and J dropped 7 bases, with 20 bases sitting between them. The CDR3 has 16 amino acids. The DNA for the CDR3 is TGTGCCAGCAGCTCCCTCCATTACAGGGGGGGAAATGAGCAGTTCTTC. It yields the protein CASSSLHYRGGNEQFF.

This chain connects TRBV27 to TRBJ2-3, with TRBD1 identical over 9 bases. CDR3 length equals 15 residues. The V and J ends lost 7 bases and 4 bases, in that order; junction bases with no gene match: 9. Per germline, CDR1 MNHEY and CDR2 SMNVEV (reference sequence). Here the CDR3 reads CASTPWTGAPDTQYF. The DNA for the CDR3 is TGTGCCAGCACCCCCTGGACAGGGGCCCCAGATACGCAGTATTTT.

In its sample, this clone ranks as medium-sized. V gene TRBV10-3 combines with J gene TRBJ1-2; TRBD1 might be the D (5 bases). Per the germline V gene, CDR1 is ENHRY and CDR2 is SYGVKD. This CDR3 has 14 residues. With 5 bases removed from V and 4 bases from J, the gap between germline ends came to 14 bases. The CDR3 nucleotides read TGTGCCATCAGTCGGCAGGGTAAGACCTATGGCTACACCTTC. Its translation is CAISRQGKTYGYTF.